Below are 27 T cell receptor beta chains sequenced from a single sample in a study of T cells in Graves' hyperthyroidism and ophthalmopathy. The investigators amplified TCR beta CDR3 regions from RNA transcripts. HTBI primers were employed in a first-round RT-PCR of the TCR CDR3. TCRdb itself ran the multiplex PCR reads through MiXCR, one entry per CDR3 protein. The sample carries approximately 610,000 distinct CDR3 sequences, 14% to 15% recorded once. The sequencing input was blood. The receptors were sampled from a woman aged 35 to 49 with Graves' ophthalmopathy.

In this sample, this clonotype turned up many times. The chain joins TRBV11-2 to TRBJ1-1; maybe TRBD1 (5 bases). V lost 4 bases and J 5 bases, leaving 11 bases between the germline ends. Germline V gene sequence: CDR1 SGHAT, CDR2 FQNNGV. The CDR3 is made up of 13 amino acids. DNA for the CDR3: TGTGCCAGCAGCTATGAGGAGGGGACTGAAGCTTTCTTT. It yields the protein CASSYEEGTEAFF.

This clonotype was seen at least ten times. The chain uses TRBV7-3 and TRBJ1-1; unclear D gene. The length of the CDR3 is 13 residues. Germline CDR1 is SGHTA and CDR2 is FQGTGA. V was pared by 5 bases and J by 5 bases, with 12 bases between. The CDR3 bases are TGTGCCAGCAGCGTACAGACGGGGACTGAAGCTTTCTTT. Its translation: CASSVQTGTEAFF.

This clonotype came up many times. The V and J genes are TRBV12-3 or TRBV12-4 and TRBJ2-3; D is unclear. V gave up 1 base and J gave up 4 bases, with 6 bases separating them. The CDR3 consists of 13 residues. The CDR3 spells CASSLVGADTQYF. As DNA, the CDR3 is TGTGCCAGCAGTTTAGTTGGAGCAGATACGCAGTATTTT.

This clonotype was seen many times. This rearrangement joins TRBV6-1 to TRBJ1-5, with D possibly being TRBD1 (5 bases). Between the trimmed V and J ends, which lost 5 bases and 2 bases, there was a span of 13 bases. Germline assignment: CDR1 MNHNS and CDR2 SASEGT. The CDR3 spans 15 residues. The CDR3 spells CASSKRWGGNQPQHF. DNA for the CDR3: TGTGCCAGCAGTAAACGGTGGGGCGGCAATCAGCCCCAGCATTTT.

The chain recombines TRBV9 with TRBJ1-1; D might be TRBD1 (6 bases). The V end was cut by 7 bases, the J end by 5 bases, with 27 bases between. This CDR3 has 17 residues. Germline loops: CDR1 SGDLS, CDR2 YYNGEE. CDR3 in amino acids: CASGGEGYRSGKTEAFF. The CDR3 nucleotides are TGTGCCAGCGGGGGCGAGGGATATCGATCTGGGAAGACTGAAGCTTTCTTT. Full variable domain (outside the CDR3, taken from reference TRBV9 and TRBJ1-1): DSGVTQTPKHLITATGQRVTLRCSPRSGDLSVYWYQQSLDQGLQFLIQYYNGEERAKGNILERFSAQQFPDLHSELNLSSLELGDSALYFCASGGEGYRSGKTEAFFGQGTRLTVV.

This clonotype was counted only a few times. V is TRBV15 and J is TRBJ2-3, with D possibly matching TRBD2 (6 bases). Per germline, CDR1 LNHNV and CDR2 YYDKDF (reference sequence). Trimming stripped 1 base from V and 3 bases from J, with 8 bases between. The CDR3 length is 14 residues. CDR3 sequence reads: CATSRGTMTDTQYF. The CDR3 DNA follows: TGTGCCACCAGCAGAGGGACTATGACAGATACGCAGTATTTT.

There are a few counts of this clonotype. A single base separates this from a much larger clone, so it may be a read error. V and J are TRBV28 and TRBJ2-5; tentatively, D is TRBD2 (6 bases). Trimming took off 7 bases at V and 4 bases at J, with 13 bases between the two ends. This CDR3 has 13 residues. Looked up from germline, CDR1 is MDHEN and CDR2 is SYDVKM. The CDR3 here is CASITGDRETQYF. CDR3 nucleotides: TGTGCCAGCATAACGGGAGATCGAGAGACCCAGTACTTC.

The CDR3 DNA follows: TGTGCCAGCAGTGAATTCGGCGGGAGGTACGAGCAGTACTTC. It is translated as CASSEFGGRYEQYF. The J gene is TRBJ2-7, the V gene TRBV25-1; 8 bases are shared with TRBD2. V lost 1 base, J lost 4 bases, and 3 bases stayed unmatched. This CDR3 spans 14 amino acids. Germline values: CDR1 MGHDK, CDR2 SYGVNS.

This clonotype was counted ten times or more. The V call is TRBV15, the J call TRBJ2-5; D perhaps matches TRBD2 (5 bases). There are 14 residues in the CDR3. V lost 0 bases, J lost 7 bases, and 12 bases lay in between. Germline-derived CDR1 and CDR2 are LNHNV and YYDKDF (reference sequence). This chain's CDR3 is CATSRDLGEVTQYF. The CDR3 nucleotides are TGTGCCACCAGCAGAGATCTCGGGGAAGTGACCCAGTACTTC.

This clonotype was picked up many times. The V gene is TRBV28, the J gene TRBJ2-5; D unresolved. CDR3 length: 14 residues. V dropped 3 bases and J dropped 1 base, with 9 bases sitting between them. From germline, CDR1 is MDHEN and CDR2 SYDVKM. DNA of the CDR3: TGTGCCAGCAGTTTGCCCCCTCCCCAAGAGACCCAGTACTTC. The encoded protein is CASSLPPPQETQYF.

The V call is TRBV27, the J call TRBJ1-1; D remains ambiguous. The CDR3 extends over 14 amino acids. Trimming removed 6 bases at V and 2 bases at J, with 13 bases between. CDR1 is MNHEY and CDR2 is SMNVEV in the germline V gene (reference sequence). This chain's CDR3 is CASRPRPLNTEAFF. Here the CDR3 DNA reads TGTGCCAGCAGACCGAGGCCCCTAAACACTGAAGCTTTCTTT.

This clonotype has at least ten counts. V is TRBV28 and J is TRBJ1-5, with D possibly being TRBD1 (6 bases). Trimming took 6 bases from V and 0 from J, leaving 9 bases between them. CDR3 length: 14 residues. The germline V gene has CDR1 MDHEN and CDR2 SYDVKM. CDR3 nucleotides: TGTGCCAGCAGAACAGGGTATAGCAATCAGCCCCAGCATTTT. Translation gives CASRTGYSNQPQHF.

This clonotype has only a few counts. CDR3 bases: TGTGGGGCAGGGGGGAATCCCTACGAGCAGTACGTC. This codes for CGAGGNPYEQYV. The genes are TRBV20-1 and TRBJ2-7, with D possibly matching TRBD1 (7 bases). The CDR3 covers 12 residues. The germline CDR1 and CDR2 sequences are DFQATT and SNEGSKA (reference sequence).

Only a few counts were recorded for this clonotype. This chain joins TRBV20-1 and TRBJ2-1; 11 bases line up with TRBD2. The germline V gene has CDR1 DFQATT and CDR2 SNEGSKA (reference sequence). J lost 9 bases, V lost 1 base, and 5 bases had no gene match. The CDR3 runs to 14 residues. CDR3 amino acids: CSARGTSGYREQFF. The CDR3 nucleotides read TGCAGTGCTAGAGGGACTAGCGGGTATCGTGAGCAGTTCTTC.

This clonotype was counted many times. This chain connects TRBV20-1 to TRBJ1-2; a weak D match, TRBD1 (6 bases). Germline CDR1 reads DFQATT; CDR2 reads SNEGSKA (reference sequence). This CDR3 is built from 13 residues. Trimming cost V 0 bases and J 4 bases, with 9 bases left between them. In nucleotides, the CDR3 is TGCAGTGCTAGAGAAGGGGGGGGCTATGGCTACACCTTC. Its translation is CSAREGGGYGYTF.

There are many counts of this clonotype. The chain uses TRBV28 and TRBJ1-2, with D possibly being TRBD1 (5 bases). The CDR3 spans 16 residues. Looked up from germline, CDR1 is MDHEN and CDR2 is SYDVKM. Trimming stripped 1 base from V and 1 base from J, with 13 bases between. The CDR3 loop reads CASSLFIGTFNYGYTF. CDR3 coding DNA: TGTGCCAGCAGTTTATTCATAGGGACCTTTAACTATGGCTACACCTTC.

This clonotype turned up a few times. This sequence may be a read error, since a much larger clone differs from it by one base. This chain uses TRBV12-3 or TRBV12-4 with TRBJ2-5, with D perhaps matching TRBD2 (5 bases). Deletions cut 6 bases from V and 4 bases from J, with 12 bases between. The CDR3 covers 13 residues. As DNA, the CDR3 is TGTGCCAGCAGGGCAGGACGGGGAGAGACCCAGTACTTC. It encodes CASRAGRGETQYF.

The V call is TRBV20-1, the J call TRBJ1-2; no reliable D call. This CDR3 has 12 residues. The ends were cut back, 1 base at V and 3 bases at J, with 6 bases in the middle. Germline-derived CDR1 and CDR2 are DFQATT and SNEGSKA (reference sequence). CDR3 in amino acids: CSARGQDYGYTF. The CDR3 DNA reads as TGCAGTGCTAGAGGGCAGGACTATGGCTACACCTTC.

This clonotype was counted ten times or more. V is TRBV6-1 and J is TRBJ2-5; tentative D call: TRBD1 (6 bases). This CDR3 contains 18 residues. The germline V gene encodes CDR1 MNHNS and CDR2 SASEGT. Trimming took 3 bases from V and 3 from J, leaving 23 bases between them. The CDR3: CASSDEGTGRAREETQYF. The CDR3 region has the DNA TGTGCCAGCAGTGATGAGGGTACAGGGAGAGCTAGAGAAGAGACCCAGTACTTC.

The rearrangement joins TRBV3-1 to TRBJ1-5, with D hard to call. The CDR3 loop spans 13 amino acids. CDR1 is LGHDT, CDR2 YNNKEL, per germline (reference sequence). V dropped 1 base and J dropped 8 bases, with 9 bases sitting between them. The CDR3: CASSQGFEEPQHF. For the CDR3, the DNA is TGTGCCAGCAGCCAAGGATTTGAGGAGCCCCAGCATTTT.

This CDR3 reads CASSPRDFTDTQYF. CDR3 coding DNA: TGTGCCAGCAGCCCCCGGGACTTCACAGATACGCAGTATTTT. The chain combines TRBV7-2 with TRBJ2-3, with D possibly TRBD2 on 6 matching bases. This CDR3 is 14 amino acids long. In germline, CDR1 is SGHTA, CDR2 FQGNSA. Trimming took off 5 bases at V and 2 bases at J, with 11 bases between the two ends.

This clonotype was counted ten times or more. The V and J genes are TRBV27 and TRBJ2-7, with 7 bases identical to TRBD2. The CDR3 is 15 amino acids. V was clipped by 2 bases and J by 1 base; unmatched bases: 5. Germline loops: CDR1 MNHEY, CDR2 SMNVEV (reference sequence). This chain's CDR3 is CASSLTGGLSYEQYF. The CDR3 DNA reads TGTGCCAGCAGTTTAACGGGAGGACTATCCTACGAGCAGTACTTC.

This clonotype has at least ten counts. This chain joins TRBV10-2 and TRBJ1-1; no definite D call. The CDR3 runs to 13 residues. The germline CDR1 and CDR2 sequences are WSHSY and SAAADI. The ends were cut back, 2 bases at V and 4 bases at J, with 8 bases in the middle. CDR3 region: CASSEEGTTEAFF. Written as DNA, the CDR3 is TGCGCCAGCAGTGAGGAGGGAACCACTGAAGCTTTCTTT.

This clonotype turned up a few times. This chain uses TRBV12-3 or TRBV12-4 with TRBJ1-1; possibly TRBD1 for D (6 bases). The CDR3 has 15 amino acids. V shed 6 bases and J shed 7 bases, with 21 bases lying between them. The CDR3 is CASRRTGDIKIEAFF. The CDR3 coding sequence is TGTGCCAGCAGGAGGACCGGGGACATAAAAATTGAAGCTTTCTTT.

This clonotype has a count of ten or more. V gene TRBV3-1 combines with J gene TRBJ2-7; TRBD1 aligns across 8 bases. The CDR3 consists of 13 residues. CDR1 and CDR2 (germline): LGHDT, YNNKEL (reference sequence). After removal of 7 bases from V and 5 bases from J, the junction contained 7 bases not matched to a gene. The CDR3 here is CASTRTGSDEQYF. CDR3 sequence (DNA): TGTGCCAGCACTAGGACAGGGTCCGACGAGCAGTACTTC.

This clonotype has ten or more counts. The chain joins TRBV30 to TRBJ1-1, with D possibly being TRBD1 (5 bases). The germline V and J ends were trimmed by 2 bases and 1 base, with 14 bases remaining between them. The germline V gene encodes CDR1 GTSNPN and CDR2 SVGIG (reference sequence). CDR3 length: 15 residues. CDR3 coding DNA: TGTGCCTGGAGTCTCTCGGGACCGAGGAACACTGAAGCTTTCTTT. Translating gives CAWSLSGPRNTEAFF.

A few counts support this clonotype. The rearrangement uses TRBV11-2 and TRBJ2-5; 9 bases map to TRBD2. V lost 5 bases, J lost 4 bases, and 11 bases stayed unmatched. CDR1 and CDR2 from the germline V gene are SGHAT and FQNNGV. This CDR3 is built from 16 residues. The CDR3 DNA reads TGTGCCAGCAGCGGCGCGGCGGGAGGGCCGACAGAGACCCAGTACTTC. As protein: CASSGAAGGPTETQYF.